The T cell receptor (beta chain) under discussion was sequenced for a study of CD8+ T cells in alopecia areata (dated by TCRdb to the late 2010s). Background for the entire study: Treated patients were enrolled in an open-label pilot trial of oral tofacitinib, 5 to 10 mg twice daily, for moderate-to-severe alopecia areata. Scalp tissue and sorted CD4+ and CD8+ peripheral blood T cells from patchy and totalis/universalis alopecia areata patients and from healthy controls were covered by human TCRbeta sequencing. Scalp clonality was compared across normal scalp (n=4), patchy alopecia areata scalp (n=8), and alopecia totalis/universalis scalp (n=8). Tofacitinib-treated patients had biopsies at baseline and at 4 and 24 weeks of treatment, with a later scalp biopsy in several patients. RNA came from the PAXgene miRNA kit for fixed scalp, the miRNeasy kit for PBMCs, and the RNeasy kit for mouse skin. To study T cell clonal expansion in alopecia areata, the researchers applied high-throughput TCRbeta sequencing to both the C3H/HeJ mouse model and human patients. In treated patients, disease severity was measured using the SALT score, which gives the percentage of scalp surface area affected. Patients received tofacitinib for 6 to 18 months and were then followed off drug for 6 months to check for delayed response and recurrence. TCRbeta CDR3 regions were amplified by immunoSEQ multiplex PCR using 35 Vbeta forward and 13 Jbeta reverse primers.

Preparation of the library involved the immunoSEQ multiplex PCR assay. For TCR sequencing, RNA was extracted from every sample and reverse transcribed into cDNA to serve as template. SuperScript III was used to make first-strand cDNA, primed with a 2:1 mix of oligo-dT and random hexamers. A synthetic immune receptor repertoire was used to assess amplification bias, and residual bias was removed computationally. The source study handled its data this way. Raw reads were preprocessed to remove errors, and CDR3 was defined according to IMGT conventions as the region from the conserved cysteine to phenylalanine. To get clonality, Shannon entropy was normalized by log2 of the number of productive unique TCRs and the result was subtracted from 1. Whether scalp clones were CD4 or CD8 was inferred by matching scalp TCRbeta sequences against CD4 and CD8 repertoires sorted from blood. Sourced from immuneACCESS, this table was stored by TCRdb with only in-frame sequences that have V and J called. A share of the clones is absent; for the studies checked, an unresolved V gene accounts for under half, and the remainder has no known explanation. V, J and clone size reflect that table, while D and trimming were determined from the DNA. Recorded for this sample are 150,000 to 200,000 clones; approximately 56% of them occurred a single time. 3.3% of the sample is held by the ten biggest clonotypes.

Beyond this particular receptor, the publication reports: Higher clonality and more expanded CD8+ clones were observed in lesional scalp than in normal scalp, particularly in alopecia totalis/universalis, a finding suggestive of antigenic drive. Scalp TCR repertoire analysis is complicated because resident alphabeta T cells in normal human skin are also sequenced, whereas mouse skin is dominated by gammadelta T cells. During tofacitinib treatment, many expanded lesional clones remained in scalp and blood, and this persistence may partly explain relapse after treatment is stopped. Scalp clonality and the number of expanded CD8+ clones among the top 100 scalp clones were significantly decreased by tofacitinib. Shared TCR sequences between patients were less evident than in mice, which may be partly attributable to HLA diversity in the patient population. Because the treated cohort was small and had just a single nonresponder, larger studies are needed to establish links between baseline CD8+ expansion and response.

About this clone: Its specific antigen is unknown. The input lacks base qualities; no much larger clone sits a single base away.

According to the study, the label for this sample's time point signals: 4 weeks on oral tofacitinib. This specimen's treatment or condition label, interpreted: oral pan-JAK inhibitor, 5-10 mg twice daily. Peripheral blood and lesional scalp punch biopsies were obtained from patients with alopecia areata. PBMCs were separated by density centrifugation and stained for CD3, CD4 and CD8, after which CD4+ and CD8+ T cells were sorted on a FACSAria. Based on the germline V gene, the CDR1 and CDR2 sequences are SGHRS and YFSETQ. The CDR3 starts with the cysteine, ends with the phenylalanine, and has 14 residues. The sequence is cut down to CDR3 DNA, 42 bases in frame from base 1. The V end loses 0 bases and the J end loses 10 bases, and a stretch of 13 bases separates them.

The chain employs TRBV5-1 and TRBJ1-4; the D gene remains uncertain. The sequencing used CD4+ T cells sorted from blood, collected at week 4, from a patient treated with tofacitinib. The TCR comes from a human donor with alopecia areata. The DNA sequence is given as TGCGCCAGCAGCTTGGACAGCCGCGAGCGAAAACTGTTTTTT. Its protein product is CASSLDSRERKLFF.